This T cell receptor (beta chain) was sequenced for a study of T cell responses to AZD1222 COVID-19 vaccine. Clones were read by immunoSEQ multiplex PCR, and TCRdb kept only the in-frame ones, dropping some. Of around 140,000 clones in the sample, roughly 91% were seen once. This CDR3 comprises 12 residues. V lost 5 bases, J lost 12 bases, and 17 bases lay in between. The gene calls are TRBV12-3 or TRBV12-4 and TRBJ2-7, with D perhaps matching TRBD1 or TRBD2 (5 bases each). Sequencing was performed on peripheral blood, taken on day 0 of AZD1222 vaccination. The TCR comes from an adult in good health. The CDR3 reads CASSPGRPKLYF. The CDR3 nucleotides read TGTGCCAGCAGTCCGGGACGCCCCAAGTTGTACTTC.